This TCR beta chain originates from a study of circulating CD8 cells and anti-PD-1 response in melanoma (dated by TCRdb to the early 2020s). Concerning the study at large: Nivolumab was administered to patients intravenously at 3 mg/kg every 2 weeks. The TCR repertoire analysis covered roughly eleven melanoma patients: 7 non-responders and 4 responders. In on-treatment samples, a biotinylated anti-human IgG4 antibody was used to detect PD-1. Patients with complete or partial responses were classified as responders, and patients with stable or progressive disease (RECIST v1.1) were classified as non-responders. The melanoma cohort included around 13 patients, of whom seven received anti-PD-1 as first-line therapy and six had previously received targeted therapy or immunotherapy. Overall study results and their limits: The highest diversity was observed in the DNEG repertoire, similar and higher clonality was shown by the PD-1 and DPOS repertoires, and the lowest diversity was found in the TIGIT repertoires. Both treatment-naive and previously treated patients were included in the cohort, and this mixing was noted by the authors as something that could influence results. Because material was limited, most experiments were generally run without replicates. Between subsets, repertoires were largely private, with fewer than 7.5% of TRB clonotypes shared at M1, and the highest sharing was seen between DPOS and TIGIT. Only baseline and M1 samples from a small cohort with few responders were used in the published TCR repertoire comparisons. Tumor material was not accessible, so tumor reactivity was assessed by peptide assays on expanded sorted subsets instead.

This clonotype is characterized as large (0.1 to 1%). Its target antigen remains unknown. One base away there is no much larger clone; base qualities are not given. The sequencing machine was a NextSeq 500. TCR libraries were prepared from roughly 15 ng of total RNA with the QIAseq Immune Repertoire RNA Library Kit, Human TCR Panel. Sequencing of the TCR libraries was done on an Illumina NextSeq with a Mid Output V2 kit and asymmetric 261x41 paired-end reads. Every TCR library was diluted down to 3.5 to 5 nM, then pooled, denatured and loaded at about 1 pM. The source study handled its data this way. The QIAGEN GeneGlobe Data Analysis Center was used to process TCR FASTQ files, and downstream analysis was done in R 3.5.2. To get clonality, Shannon entropy was normalized by the log of the number of unique productive sequences and the result was subtracted from one. For each subset, Fisher exact tests at 5% FDR were used to find TRA or TRB clonotypes whose abundance differed between baseline and M1. Clonotypes with differential abundance were put into four groups: emerging, expanding, contracting or non-expanding/contracting. Repertoire overlap between patients was measured with Morisita's overlap index. The public reads were reanalyzed by TCRdb: fastp trimming at Q25, MiXCR alignment, in-frame beta chains only. Identical CDR3 protein sequences are pooled into one entry, listed with their most common genes and DNA. The authors' filters were not applied to this entry. This sample has hundreds of distinct CDR3 sequences in its table, and under 10% of those were observed once. The ten largest clones represent approximately 67% of the sample.

Using a BD FACSAria II cell sorter, four subsets defined by PD-1 and/or TIGIT were sorted out of live CD3+CD8+TCRalphabeta+ cells. To characterize relevance to anti-PD-1 therapy response, circulating CD8 T cells were sorted into four subsets based on PD-1 and TIGIT expression. For each sorted CD8 T-cell subset, both the TCR alpha and TCR beta chains were sequenced. Peripheral blood was collected at three points: before the first anti-PD-1 injection, after two injections and after four injections. PBMCs were isolated immediately by Ficoll gradient centrifugation. Until use, PBMCs were kept cryopreserved in liquid nitrogen in RPMI containing around 22% FCS and roughly 9.6% DMSO. After thawing, PBMCs were stained with a viability dye plus antibodies against CD3, CD8alpha, TCRalphabeta, PD-1 and TIGIT. Total RNA was extracted with the RNeasy Kit, and every sample reached a RIN above 7. CDR1 and CDR2 are read off the germline V gene (reference sequence) as DFQATT and SNEGSKA. Trimmed from V: 6 bases; trimmed from J: 1 base; junction bases lacking a gene match: 11. The CDR3 goes from the cysteine to the phenylalanine over 15 residues. The sequence is cut down to CDR3 DNA, 45 bases in frame from base 1.

The TCR originated in a human donor with melanoma. Here the chain combines TRBV20-1 and TRBJ1-1, and TRBD1 matches 7 of the central bases. This specimen was CD8+ T cells from PBMCs, taken at baseline or after one month of anti-PD-1 therapy (not recorded which). The nucleotide sequence reads TGCAGTGCGCAAAGGGGGGACAGTCCGAACACTGAAGCTTTCTTT. This sequence encodes CSAQRGDSPNTEAFF.